The 17 T cell receptor beta chains listed next were all sequenced from one sample in a study of OX40 agonist ivuxolimab in advanced cancers. The protocol was immunoSEQ multiplex PCR, while the TCRdb copy is restricted to in-frame clones and leaves out a portion. This table holds fewer than 85,000 clones, over 75% found once. The sequencing used CD4+ or CD8+ T cells sorted from blood, collected in a trial of the OX40 agonist ivuxolimab. The receptor source for this set is an adult with an advanced solid tumor such as melanoma, head and neck, liver or kidney cancer.

The CDR3 region is CASSQLAEVPTGELFF. CDR3 in DNA: TGTGCCAGCTCACAGCTAGCGGAAGTACCCACCGGGGAGCTGTTTTTT. The V gene is TRBV18, the J gene TRBJ2-2; 7 bases map to TRBD2. The CDR3 spans 16 residues. The J segment lost 4 bases and the V segment lost 4 bases, leaving 9 bases of the junction unmatched. Germline values: CDR1 KGHSH, CDR2 LQKENI.

This clone was observed a few times. V is TRBV7-2 and J is TRBJ1-2; TRBD1 matches at 7 bases. This CDR3 region has 15 residues. V dropped 4 bases and J dropped 5; count of bases not matched to a gene: 10. Germline values: CDR1 SGHTA, CDR2 FQGNSA. CDR3 in amino acids: CASSYQGGQRYGYTF. The CDR3 nucleotides read TGTGCCAGCAGCTACCAGGGGGGGCAGCGTTATGGCTACACCTTC.

This clone was found a few times. The V call is TRBV18, the J call TRBJ2-7, with D tentatively TRBD1 or TRBD2 (6 bases each). V shed 5 bases and J shed 4 bases, with 15 bases lying between them. Germline V gives CDR1 KGHSH, CDR2 LQKENI. The CDR3 consists of 14 residues. The CDR3, as DNA: TGTGCCAGCTCAGAGGACAGCAGCGGGTACGAGCAGTACTTC. This sequence encodes CASSEDSSGYEQYF.

This chain connects TRBV11-3 to TRBJ2-3; perhaps TRBD2 as D (6 bases). Trimming shortened V by 8 bases and J by 3 bases, and 9 bases separated the two germline ends. Germline V lookup: CDR1 SGHNT, CDR2 YENEEA. This CDR3 comprises 12 residues. The DNA of the CDR3 is TGTGCCAGCGGAGGGAGGACAGATACGCAGTATTTT. Translated: CASGGRTDTQYF.

The chain links TRBV2 to TRBJ1-2; 10 nucleotides line up with TRBD1. Germline CDR1 is SNHLY and CDR2 is FYNNEI. V shed 3 bases, J shed 6 bases, and the junction held 4 bases outside the gene matches. The CDR3 runs to 14 residues. The DNA for the CDR3 is TGTGCCAGCAGTGACGGGACAGGGGTAAATGGCTACACCTTC. Its translation is CASSDGTGVNGYTF.

V is TRBV6-6 and J is TRBJ1-5; tentatively, D is TRBD1 (5 bases). The CDR3 is 13 amino acids. CDR1 and CDR2 (germline): MNHNY, SVGAGI (reference sequence). Trimming removed 6 bases from V and 2 bases from J, with 8 bases in between. CDR3 coding DNA: TGTGCCAGCAGAAGGGACGGCAATCAGCCCCAGCATTTT. This encodes CASRRDGNQPQHF.

V and J are TRBV19 and TRBJ1-5; D uncertain. This CDR3 region has 15 residues. The germline V and J ends were trimmed by 2 bases and 5 bases, with 13 bases remaining between them. Germline V CDR1 and CDR2: LNHDA, SQIVND (reference sequence). As DNA, the CDR3 is TGTGCCAGTAGTATAAGGCAGGACCGAGATCAGCCCCAGCATTTT. Its protein product is CASSIRQDRDQPQHF.

This chain links TRBV9 with TRBJ2-5; D gene unclear. Germline V gene data show CDR1 as SGDLS and CDR2 as YYNGEE. The CDR3 length is 12 residues. V lost 3 bases, J lost 4 bases, and 7 bases lay in between. The CDR3, as DNA: TGTGCCAGCAGCGGAGAAGCAGAGACCCAGTACTTC. Translating gives CASSGEAETQYF. Full variable domain (missing parts from reference TRBV9 and TRBJ2-5): DSGVTQTPKHLITATGQRVTLRCSPRSGDLSVYWYQQSLDQGLQFLIQYYNGEERAKGNILERFSAQQFPDLHSELNLSSLELGDSALYFCASSGEAETQYFGPGTRLLVL.

In nucleotides, the CDR3 is TGTGCCAGCAGCGCACAGGGGAACGGCTACACCTTC. The encoded protein is CASSAQGNGYTF. The rearrangement uses TRBV7-2 and TRBJ1-2; TRBD1 matches 7 bases. The germline V gene has CDR1 SGHTA and CDR2 FQGNSA. V was clipped by 5 bases and J by 8 bases; unmatched bases: 5. CDR3 length: 12 residues.

This clone has just a few counts. J is TRBJ1-5 and V is TRBV7-9; TRBD1 aligns across 7 bases. Germline V gene lookup returns CDR1 SEHNR and CDR2 FQNEAQ (reference sequence). The CDR3 runs to 15 residues. J lost 2 bases, V lost 2 bases, and 3 bases had no gene match. The CDR3 protein is CASSLQGEGNQPQHF. In DNA form, the CDR3 reads TGTGCCAGCAGCTTACAGGGGGAAGGCAATCAGCCCCAGCATTTT.

The genes are TRBV9 and TRBJ1-3; possible D gene TRBD1, 6 bases. The germline CDR1 and CDR2 sequences are SGDLS and YYNGEE. The V end lost 4 bases, the J end lost 4 bases, and 15 bases lay between the germline ends. The CDR3 spans 15 residues. The CDR3 loop reads CASSPRRQGGNTIYF. The DNA of the CDR3 is TGTGCCAGCAGCCCACGGCGGCAGGGGGGAAACACCATATATTTT. Based on the CDR3 plus reference TRBV9 and TRBJ1-3, the full variable domain is DSGVTQTPKHLITATGQRVTLRCSPRSGDLSVYWYQQSLDQGLQFLIQYYNGEERAKGNILERFSAQQFPDLHSELNLSSLELGDSALYFCASSPRRQGGNTIYFGEGSWLTVV.

In this sample, this clone turned up once. This rearrangement joins TRBV6-1 to TRBJ2-1; perhaps TRBD1 as D (5 bases). Germline-derived CDR1 and CDR2 are MNHNS and SASEGT. V was trimmed by 0 bases and J by 7 bases, leaving 13 bases between them. The CDR3 is 15 residues long. In DNA form, the CDR3 reads TGTGCCAGCAGTGAAGCAAGGGCAGGGCATAATGAGCAGTTCTTC. This gives the protein CASSEARAGHNEQFF.

The rearrangement uses TRBV5-5 and TRBJ1-4; D not certain. The CDR3 covers 15 residues. Per germline, CDR1 SGHKS and CDR2 YYEKEE (reference sequence). The germline V and J ends were trimmed by 2 bases and 5 bases, with 13 bases remaining between them. CDR3 coding DNA: TGTGCCAGCAGCTTACCGGGCAGAACCAATGAAAAACTGTTTTTT. As protein: CASSLPGRTNEKLFF.

The rearrangement links TRBV18 to TRBJ1-2, with D uncertain. Germline V lookup: CDR1 KGHSH, CDR2 LQKENI. The CDR3 contains 12 residues. V lost 2 bases to trimming and J lost 10 bases, with 11 bases between them. The CDR3: CASSPIGGDYTF. CDR3 coding DNA: TGTGCCAGCTCACCAATCGGCGGTGACTACACCTTC.

The chain links TRBV2 to TRBJ2-2; no firm D call. CDR1 is SNHLY, CDR2 FYNNEI, per germline. V gave up 1 base and J gave up 0 bases, with 6 bases separating them. This CDR3 region has 15 residues. The CDR3 sequence is CASSEDSANTGELFF. CDR3 DNA: TGTGCCAGCAGTGAAGACAGCGCGAACACCGGGGAGCTGTTTTTT.

The table lists this clone with a few counts. This sequence joins TRBV18 and TRBJ1-1, with D hard to call. The V gene lost 2 bases and the J gene lost 1 base, with 5 bases spanning the gap. From germline, CDR1 is KGHSH and CDR2 LQKENI. There are 13 residues in the CDR3. CDR3 sequence (DNA): TGTGCCAGCTCACCAAGCGAGAACACTGAAGCTTTCTTT. Residues: CASSPSENTEAFF.

The chain uses TRBV27 and TRBJ2-7, with a tentative D call TRBD2 (6 bases). The CDR3 consists of 14 residues. V was shortened by 8 bases and J by 5 bases, with 19 bases between the two germline ends. Germline CDR1 and CDR2: MNHEY and SMNVEV (reference sequence). CDR3 amino acids: CASSSGGGLNEQYF. The CDR3 nucleotides read TGTGCCAGCTCATCCGGGGGAGGTTTGAACGAGCAGTACTTC.